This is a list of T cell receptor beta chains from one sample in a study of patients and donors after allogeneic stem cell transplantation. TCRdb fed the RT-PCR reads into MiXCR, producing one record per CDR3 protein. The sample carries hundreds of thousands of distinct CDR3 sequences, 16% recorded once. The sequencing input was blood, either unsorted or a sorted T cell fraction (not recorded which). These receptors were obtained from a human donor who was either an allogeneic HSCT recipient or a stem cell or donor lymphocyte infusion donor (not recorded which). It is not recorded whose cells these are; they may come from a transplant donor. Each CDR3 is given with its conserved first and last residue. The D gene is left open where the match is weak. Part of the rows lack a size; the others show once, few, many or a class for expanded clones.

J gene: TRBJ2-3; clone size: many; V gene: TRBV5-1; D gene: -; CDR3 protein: CASSLEAPTDTQYF; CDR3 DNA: TGCGCCAGCAGCTTGGAAGCCCCCACAGATACGCAGTATTTT
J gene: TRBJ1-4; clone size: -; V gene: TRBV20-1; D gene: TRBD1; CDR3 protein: CSAEAGGGEKLFF; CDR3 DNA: TGCAGTGCTGAAGCAGGGGGCGGCGAAAAACTGTTTTTT
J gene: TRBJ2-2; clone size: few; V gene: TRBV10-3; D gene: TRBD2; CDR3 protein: CAISGLLTSGANTGELFF; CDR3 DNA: TGTGCCATCAGTGGACTACTAACTAGCGGCGCGAACACCGGGGAGCTGTTTTTT
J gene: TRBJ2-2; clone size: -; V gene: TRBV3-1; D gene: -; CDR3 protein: CASSQLVGRNTGELFF; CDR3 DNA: TGTGCCAGCAGCCAGTTGGTCGGGAGAAACACCGGGGAGCTGTTTTTT
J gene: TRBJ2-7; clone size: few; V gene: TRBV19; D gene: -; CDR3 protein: CASSIDRNYEQYF; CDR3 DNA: TGTGCCAGCTCAATAGACCGAAACTACGAGCAGTACTTC
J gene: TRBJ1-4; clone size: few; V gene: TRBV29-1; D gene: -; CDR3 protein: CSVVLGLEKLFF; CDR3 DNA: TGCAGCGTTGTATTGGGGTTGGAAAAACTGTTTTTT
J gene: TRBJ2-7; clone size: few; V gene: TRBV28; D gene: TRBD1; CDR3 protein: CASRDRAEQYF; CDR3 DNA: TGTGCCAGCAGAGACAGGGCCGAGCAGTACTTC
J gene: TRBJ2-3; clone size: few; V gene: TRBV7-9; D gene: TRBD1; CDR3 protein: CASSPRTGGNTDTQYF; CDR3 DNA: TGTGCCAGCAGCCCCCGGACAGGGGGAAACACAGATACGCAGTATTTT
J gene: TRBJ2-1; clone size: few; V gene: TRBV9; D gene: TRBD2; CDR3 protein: CASSGRAGGSYNEQFF; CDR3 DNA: TGTGCCAGCAGCGGTAGGGCGGGGGGCTCCTACAATGAGCAGTTCTTC
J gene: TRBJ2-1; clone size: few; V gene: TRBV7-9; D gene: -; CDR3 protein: CASSISLSGDSYNEQFF; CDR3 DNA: TGTGCCAGCAGCATCTCATTGTCGGGGGATTCCTACAATGAGCAGTTCTTC
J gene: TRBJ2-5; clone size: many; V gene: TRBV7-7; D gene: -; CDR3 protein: CASSSRGAYSQETQYF; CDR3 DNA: TGTGCTAGCAGCTCAAGAGGGGCTTACAGCCAAGAGACCCAGTACTTC
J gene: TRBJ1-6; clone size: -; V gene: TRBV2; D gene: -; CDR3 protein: CASSDQRSSYNSPLHF; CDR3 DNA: TGTGCCAGCAGTGACCAAAGGAGCTCCTATAATTCACCCCTCCACTTT
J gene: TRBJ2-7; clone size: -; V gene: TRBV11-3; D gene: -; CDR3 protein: CASSLGWQGSSYEQYF; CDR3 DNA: TGTGCCAGCAGCTTAGGGTGGCAGGGGAGCTCCTACGAGCAGTACTTC
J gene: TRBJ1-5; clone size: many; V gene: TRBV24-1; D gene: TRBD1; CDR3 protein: CATSRAGTGGFGQPQHF; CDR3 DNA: TGTGCCACCAGTAGAGCCGGGACAGGGGGCTTTGGTCAGCCCCAGCATTTT
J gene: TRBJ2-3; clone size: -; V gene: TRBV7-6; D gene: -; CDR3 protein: CASSLAHGTTDTQYF; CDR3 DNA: TGTGCCAGCAGCTTAGCGCATGGAACCACAGATACGCAGTATTTT
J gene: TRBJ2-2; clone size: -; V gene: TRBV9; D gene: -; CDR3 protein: CASSVEGREAGELFF; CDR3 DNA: TGTGCCAGCAGCGTAGAAGGCAGGGAGGCCGGGGAGCTGTTTTTT
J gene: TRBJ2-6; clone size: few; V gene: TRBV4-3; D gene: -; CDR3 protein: CASSLQRSPGANVLTF; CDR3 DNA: TGCGCCAGCAGCCTCCAAAGATCTCCTGGGGCCAACGTCCTGACTTTC
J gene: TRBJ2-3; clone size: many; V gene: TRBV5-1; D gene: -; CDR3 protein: CASTPRGGWTDTQYF; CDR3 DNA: TGCGCCAGCACCCCAAGAGGAGGATGGACAGATACGCAGTATTTT
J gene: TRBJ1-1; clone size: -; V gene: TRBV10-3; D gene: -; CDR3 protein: CATIRKAGTEAFF; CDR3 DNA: TGTGCCACGATTCGCAAGGCGGGGACTGAAGCTTTCTTT
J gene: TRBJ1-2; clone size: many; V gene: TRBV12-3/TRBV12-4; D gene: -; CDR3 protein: CASSPRFAAGYTF; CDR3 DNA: TGTGCCAGCAGTCCCCGGTTCGCCGCTGGCTACACCTTC
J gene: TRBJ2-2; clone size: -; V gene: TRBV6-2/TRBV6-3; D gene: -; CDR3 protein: CASRSLANTGELFF; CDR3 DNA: TGTGCCAGCAGAAGCCTCGCGAACACCGGGGAGCTGTTTTTT
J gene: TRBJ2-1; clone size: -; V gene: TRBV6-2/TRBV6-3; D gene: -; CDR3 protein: CASSPSGGGALEQFF; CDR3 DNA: TGTGCCAGCAGTCCCTCCGGTGGGGGGGCCCTTGAGCAGTTCTTC
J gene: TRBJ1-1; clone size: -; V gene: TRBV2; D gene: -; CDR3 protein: CASSGWLGTEAFF; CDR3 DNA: TGTGCCAGCAGTGGGTGGCTGGGCACTGAAGCTTTCTTT
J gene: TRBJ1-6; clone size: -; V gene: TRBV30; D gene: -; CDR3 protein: CAWSTGRGSPLHF; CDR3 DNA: TGTGCCTGGAGTACCGGACGGGGTTCACCCCTCCACTTT
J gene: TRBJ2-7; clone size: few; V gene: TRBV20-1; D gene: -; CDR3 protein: CSASGCPYEQYF; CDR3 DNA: TGCAGTGCCAGTGGTTGCCCCTACGAGCAGTACTTC
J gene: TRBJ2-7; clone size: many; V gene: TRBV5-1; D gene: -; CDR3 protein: CASSPTQHEQYF; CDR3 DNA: TGCGCCAGCAGCCCCACTCAACACGAGCAGTACTTC
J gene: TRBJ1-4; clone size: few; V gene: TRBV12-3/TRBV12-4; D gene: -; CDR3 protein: CASSPMWNEKLFF; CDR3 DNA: TGTGCCAGCAGCCCTATGTGGAATGAAAAACTGTTTTTT
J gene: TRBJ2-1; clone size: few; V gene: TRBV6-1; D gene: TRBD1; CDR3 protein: CASSRDRTYNEQFF; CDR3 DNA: TGTGCCAGCAGTCGGGACAGGACATACAATGAGCAGTTCTTC
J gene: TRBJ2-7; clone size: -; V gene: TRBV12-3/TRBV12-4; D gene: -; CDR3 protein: CASSLDGLLSTYEQYF; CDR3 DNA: TGTGCCAGCAGTTTAGACGGGTTACTTTCAACCTACGAGCAGTACTTC
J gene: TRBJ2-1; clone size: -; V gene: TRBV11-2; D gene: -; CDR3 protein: CASSLVGTLSYNEQFF; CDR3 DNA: TGTGCCAGCAGCTTAGTTGGGACCCTATCCTACAATGAGCAGTTCTTC
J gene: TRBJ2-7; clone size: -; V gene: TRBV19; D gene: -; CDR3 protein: CASSMSGSSYEQYF; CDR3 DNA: TGTGCCAGTAGTATGTCTGGGTCCTCCTACGAGCAGTACTTC
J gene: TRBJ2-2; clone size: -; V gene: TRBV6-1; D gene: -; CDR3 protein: CASSEIGRGRTGELFF; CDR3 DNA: TGTGCCAGCAGTGAAATTGGTAGAGGGCGAACGGGGGAGCTGTTTTTT
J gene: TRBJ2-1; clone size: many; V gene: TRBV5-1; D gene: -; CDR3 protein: CASKLRDAPTDEQFF; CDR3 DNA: TGCGCCAGCAAGTTGAGGGACGCCCCAACAGATGAGCAGTTCTTC
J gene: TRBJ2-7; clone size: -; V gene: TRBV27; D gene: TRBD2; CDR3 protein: CASSPWTSRYEQYF; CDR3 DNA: TGTGCCAGCAGTCCCTGGACTAGCCGTTACGAGCAGTACTTC
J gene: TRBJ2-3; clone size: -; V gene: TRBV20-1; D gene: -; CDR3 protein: CSAKVPLNTQYF; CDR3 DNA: TGCAGTGCTAAGGTCCCTCTTAATACGCAGTATTTT
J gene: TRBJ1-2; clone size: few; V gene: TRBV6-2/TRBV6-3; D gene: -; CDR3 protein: CASSPVNYTF; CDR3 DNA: TGTGCCAGCAGTCCCGTAAACTACACCTTC
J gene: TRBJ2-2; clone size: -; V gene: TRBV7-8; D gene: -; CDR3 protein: CATRPRGAATGELFF; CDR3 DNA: TGTGCCACTAGGCCCCGGGGGGCGGCAACCGGGGAGCTGTTTTTT
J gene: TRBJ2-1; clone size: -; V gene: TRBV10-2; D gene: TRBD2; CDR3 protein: CASRSTSGSSNEQFF; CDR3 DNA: TGCGCCAGCAGGTCGACTAGCGGGAGTAGCAATGAGCAGTTCTTC
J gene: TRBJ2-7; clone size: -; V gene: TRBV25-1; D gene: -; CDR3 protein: CASSERGPYEQYF; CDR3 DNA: TGTGCCAGCAGTGAGCGGGGGCCTTACGAGCAGTACTTC
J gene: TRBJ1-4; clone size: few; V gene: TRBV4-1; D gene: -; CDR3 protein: CASSQAAAGANEKLFF; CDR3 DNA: TGCGCCAGCAGCCAAGCGGCAGCAGGGGCTAATGAAAAACTGTTTTTT
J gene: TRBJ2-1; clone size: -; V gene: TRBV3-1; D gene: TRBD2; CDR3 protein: CASSDRLAGDREQFF; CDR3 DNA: TGTGCCAGCAGCGATCGACTAGCGGGGGACCGTGAGCAGTTCTTC
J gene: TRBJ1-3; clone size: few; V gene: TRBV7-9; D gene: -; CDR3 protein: CASSLDKETGNTIYF; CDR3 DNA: TGTGCCAGCAGCTTAGATAAGGAAACTGGAAACACCATATATTTT
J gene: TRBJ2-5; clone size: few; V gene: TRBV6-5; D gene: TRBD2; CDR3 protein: CASSYALAGVGETQYF; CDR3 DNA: TGTGCCAGCAGTTACGCCCTAGCGGGAGTTGGGGAGACCCAGTACTTC
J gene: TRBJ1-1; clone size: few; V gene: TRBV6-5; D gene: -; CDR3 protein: CASSYRVMNTEAFF; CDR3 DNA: TGTGCCAGCAGTTACAGAGTCATGAACACTGAAGCTTTCTTT
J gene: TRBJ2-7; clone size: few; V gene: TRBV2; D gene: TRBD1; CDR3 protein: CASRTGYEQYF; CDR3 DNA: TGTGCCAGCAGGACAGGGTACGAGCAGTACTTC
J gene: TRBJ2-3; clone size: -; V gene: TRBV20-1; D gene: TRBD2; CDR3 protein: CSARGPSGNTDTQYF; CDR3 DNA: TGCAGTGCTAGAGGTCCTAGCGGGAACACAGATACGCAGTATTTT
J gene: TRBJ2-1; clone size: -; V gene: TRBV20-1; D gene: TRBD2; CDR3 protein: CSARVAGGPGNEQFF; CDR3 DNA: TGCAGTGCTAGGGTAGCGGGAGGGCCGGGTAATGAGCAGTTCTTC
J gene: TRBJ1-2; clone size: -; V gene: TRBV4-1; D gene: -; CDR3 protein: CASSPTGVPIYGYTF; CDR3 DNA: TGCGCCAGCAGCCCCACGGGGGTGCCCATCTATGGCTACACCTTC
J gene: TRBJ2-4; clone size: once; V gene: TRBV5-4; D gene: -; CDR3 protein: CASSFYKGNIQYF; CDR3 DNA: TGTGCCAGCAGCTTTTATAAGGGAAACATTCAGTACTTC
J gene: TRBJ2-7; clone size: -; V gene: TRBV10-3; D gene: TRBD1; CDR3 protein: CAISPGDRGNYEQYF; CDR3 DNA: TGTGCCATCAGTCCGGGGGACAGGGGGAATTATGAGCAGTACTTC
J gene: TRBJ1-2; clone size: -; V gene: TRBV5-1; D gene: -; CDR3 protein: CASSLTGRQNYGYTF; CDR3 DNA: TGCGCCAGCAGCTTGACAGGGCGTCAGAACTATGGCTACACCTTC
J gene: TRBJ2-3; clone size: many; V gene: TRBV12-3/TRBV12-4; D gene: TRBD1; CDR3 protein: CASSQGADTQYF; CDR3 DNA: TGTGCCAGCAGTCAGGGGGCCGATACGCAGTATTTT
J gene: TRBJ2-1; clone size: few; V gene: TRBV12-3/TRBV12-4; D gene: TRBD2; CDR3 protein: CASRGLAVAFF; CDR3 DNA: TGTGCCAGCAGGGGACTAGCGGTGGCGTTCTTC
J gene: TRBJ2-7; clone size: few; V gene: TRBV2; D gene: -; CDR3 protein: CASQLAPLFEQYF; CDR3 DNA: TGTGCCAGCCAACTGGCTCCTCTTTTCGAGCAGTACTTC
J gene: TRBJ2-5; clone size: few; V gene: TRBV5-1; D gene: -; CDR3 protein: CASSLFTDGETQYF; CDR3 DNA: TGCGCCAGCAGCTTGTTCACGGACGGGGAGACCCAGTACTTC
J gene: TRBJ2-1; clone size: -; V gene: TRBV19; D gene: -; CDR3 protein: CASRARGVEEQFF; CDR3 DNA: TGTGCCAGTAGAGCAAGGGGAGTAGAGGAGCAGTTCTTC
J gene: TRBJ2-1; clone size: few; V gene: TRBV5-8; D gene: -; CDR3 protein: CASSLKTGSYNEQFF; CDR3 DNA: TGTGCCAGCAGCTTGAAGACCGGCTCCTACAATGAGCAGTTCTTC